The rows below give T cell receptor beta chains drawn from one sample of a study of blood T cell repertoires in COVID-19. Only in-frame clones appear in the TCRdb table, and some are missing; sequencing was by immunoSEQ multiplex PCR. The table lists some 510,000 clones, roughly 90% of them singletons. Sequences were obtained from PBMCs or T cells enriched from blood (not recorded which). These receptors all stem from a woman aged 40-49 years who had recovered from COVID-19. Each CDR3 is given with its conserved first and last residue. D genes are given only for firm matches.

j_call d_call v_call cdr3_aa
TRBJ1-2 - TRBV7-9 CASSQGLPYGYTF
TRBJ2-2 TRBD1 TRBV4-3 CASSQSLVGQGITGELFF
TRBJ2-1 TRBD2 TRBV5-6 CASSLALAGGTSSYNEQFF
TRBJ1-5 TRBD1 TRBV18 CASSPRAGGEQPQHF
TRBJ2-2 - TRBV9 CASSVRSSDGELFF
TRBJ2-5 - TRBV27 CASSPRWGLQETQYF
TRBJ2-7 TRBD2 TRBV11-2 CASRAGAYEQYF
TRBJ2-3 TRBD2 TRBV7-9 CASSSIAGSSTDTQYF
TRBJ2-5 - TRBV15 CATSRDQGSSGQETQYF
TRBJ1-1 TRBD1 TRBV27 CASSFRGTGGLVNTEAFF
TRBJ2-7 - TRBV7-2 CASSITYEQYF
TRBJ1-5 - TRBV18 CASSPGASNQPQHF
TRBJ1-5 TRBD1 TRBV7-2 CASSLVQGARQPQHF
TRBJ1-4 - TRBV10-3 CAIRDLPNEKLFF
TRBJ1-2 - TRBV4-3 CASSQDTSYGYTF
TRBJ1-2 TRBD1 TRBV7-9 CASSSLGQGVEGYTF
TRBJ1-2 - TRBV4-1 CASSQDRGGGYGYTF
TRBJ2-1 TRBD1 TRBV12-3/TRBV12-4 CASSTGVRGEQFF
TRBJ2-7 - TRBV18 CASSRTTDQRGHPTF
TRBJ1-6 - TRBV11-2 CASRAPPQGTYNSPLHF
TRBJ2-1 - TRBV7-2 CASSLGRLDYNEQFF
TRBJ2-1 - TRBV3-1/TRBV3-2 CASSQDTSSYNEQFF
TRBJ2-1 - TRBV12-5 CASDWSGSLIHNEQFF
TRBJ2-5 - TRBV5-4 CASKLSADTQETQYF
TRBJ2-3 - TRBV19 CASSSQGGADTQYF
TRBJ2-2 TRBD2 TRBV7-2 CASNEGLASTGELFF
TRBJ2-7 - TRBV6-5 CASSYVGRGDEQYF
TRBJ2-7 TRBD1 TRBV2 CASSSGTGYEQYF
TRBJ2-7 - TRBV4-2 CASSRGEGGAHEQYF
TRBJ2-1 - TRBV7-9 CASKVGSVGYEQFF
TRBJ2-7 TRBD2 TRBV7-2 CASSLSSGTGEQYF
TRBJ1-1 TRBD1 TRBV7-9 CASSNRDSDTEAFF
TRBJ2-5 TRBD2 TRBV5-1 CASSLGTSGKETQYF
TRBJ1-6 - TRBV18 CASFKDRDNSPLHF
TRBJ1-5 TRBD1 TRBV5-1 CASSLDWTGAQPQHF
TRBJ1-3 - TRBV14 CASSQVTGGNTIYF
TRBJ1-2 - TRBV4-2 CASSQDQQQGYGYTF
TRBJ2-1 - TRBV11-2 CASSQSGLSYNEQFF
TRBJ2-7 TRBD2 TRBV29-1 CSVTGLAGALEQYF
TRBJ1-5 TRBD1 TRBV3-1/TRBV3-2 CASSQQGAIGSNQPQHF
TRBJ1-3 TRBD1 TRBV11-3 CASSMDGQGAGNTIYF
TRBJ2-5 TRBD1 TRBV6-5 CASSYRDSQETQYF
TRBJ1-1 - TRBV5-1 CASSISPAGRDEAFF
TRBJ2-7 TRBD2 TRBV30 CAWSVAGTVGYEQYF
TRBJ1-3 - TRBV5-1 CASSLAGRDGNTIYF
TRBJ1-2 TRBD1 TRBV19 CASTLGTGGHNYGYTF
TRBJ2-7 - TRBV25-1 CASRSEGVYEQYF
TRBJ1-3 - TRBV7-9 CASSLGQGSSGNTIYF
TRBJ2-3 - TRBV2 CASSEFGSTDTQYF
TRBJ2-7 - TRBV15 CATSRGQAVDYEQYF
TRBJ1-2 - TRBV7-2 CASRSLGAYSSTF
TRBJ2-3 TRBD1 TRBV15 CATSRVQDRGFSTDTQYF
TRBJ2-4 - TRBV28 CASSLLGQGQNIQYF